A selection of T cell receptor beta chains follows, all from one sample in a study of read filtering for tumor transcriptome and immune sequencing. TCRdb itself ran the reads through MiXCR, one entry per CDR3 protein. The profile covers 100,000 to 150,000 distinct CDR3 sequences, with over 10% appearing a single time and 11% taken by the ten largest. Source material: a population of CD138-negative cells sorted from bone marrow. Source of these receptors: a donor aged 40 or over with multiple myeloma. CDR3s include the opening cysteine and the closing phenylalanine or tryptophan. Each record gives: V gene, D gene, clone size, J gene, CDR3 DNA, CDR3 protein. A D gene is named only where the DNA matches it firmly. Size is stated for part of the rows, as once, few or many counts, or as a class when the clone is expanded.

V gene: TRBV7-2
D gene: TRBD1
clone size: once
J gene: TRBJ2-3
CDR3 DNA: TGCGCCAGCAGCTTCATTCCAGGGGGCATGGGAGATACGCGGTATTTT
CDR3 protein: CASSFIPGGMGDTRYF

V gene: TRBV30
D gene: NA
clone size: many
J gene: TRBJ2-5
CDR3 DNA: TGTGCCTGGAGTGTACGGGAGACCCAGTACTTC
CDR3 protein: CAWSVRETQYF

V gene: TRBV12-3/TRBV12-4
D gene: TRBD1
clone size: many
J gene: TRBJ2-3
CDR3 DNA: TGTGCCAGCAGTCTCTACAGGGGCGCAGATACGCAGTATTTT
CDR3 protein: CASSLYRGADTQYF

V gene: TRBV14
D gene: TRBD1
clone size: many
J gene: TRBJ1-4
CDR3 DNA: TGTGCCAGCAGCCCGATCCGGGGGCAGGGGGATGAAAAACTGTTTTTT
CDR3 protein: CASSPIRGQGDEKLFF

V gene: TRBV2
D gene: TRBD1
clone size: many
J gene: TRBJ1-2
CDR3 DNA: TGTGCCAGCAGAGAGAGACAGGGACACTATGGCTACACCTTC
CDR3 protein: CASRERQGHYGYTF

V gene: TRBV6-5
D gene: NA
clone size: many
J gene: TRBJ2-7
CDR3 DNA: TGTGCCAGCAGTTACTCGGCCCTATCCTACGAGCAGTACTTC
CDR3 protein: CASSYSALSYEQYF

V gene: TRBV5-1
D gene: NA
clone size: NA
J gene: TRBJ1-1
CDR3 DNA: TGCGCCAGCAGCCTGGGCCTGGATGGCACTGAAGCTTTCTTT
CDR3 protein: CASSLGLDGTEAFF

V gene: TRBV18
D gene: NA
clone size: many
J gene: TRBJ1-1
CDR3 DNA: TGTGCCAGCTCACCGGGACAAGAGAACACTGAAGCTTTCTTT
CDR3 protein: CASSPGQENTEAFF

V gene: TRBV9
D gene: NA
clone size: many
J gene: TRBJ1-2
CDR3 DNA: TGTGCCAGCAGCGTGAGGACGAGGGGGAGGCGAAACTATGGCTACACCTTC
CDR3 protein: CASSVRTRGRRNYGYTF

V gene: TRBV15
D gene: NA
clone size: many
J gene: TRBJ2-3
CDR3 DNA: TGTGCCACCGGCACAGATACGCAGTATTTT
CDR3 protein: CATGTDTQYF

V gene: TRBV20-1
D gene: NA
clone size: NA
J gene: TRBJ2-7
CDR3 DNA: TGCAGTGCTAGAGCGAGTAGGGGAGGTAGCGGCTACGAGCAGTACTTC
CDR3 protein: CSARASRGGSGYEQYF

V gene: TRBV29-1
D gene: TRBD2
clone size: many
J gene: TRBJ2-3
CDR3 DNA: TGCAGCGTCCAAGGGGGGACTAGCGGGAGGACAGATACGCAGTATTTT
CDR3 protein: CSVQGGTSGRTDTQYF

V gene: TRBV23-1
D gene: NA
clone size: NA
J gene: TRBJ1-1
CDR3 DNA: TGCGCCAGCAGTCAATTGGGACAAGACCGGGAAGCTTTCTTT
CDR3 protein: CASSQLGQDREAFF

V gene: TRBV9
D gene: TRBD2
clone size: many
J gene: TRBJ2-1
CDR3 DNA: TGTGCCAGCAGCGTAGACGGGGGGTCCACGCGACCGCAGTTCTTC
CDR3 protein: CASSVDGGSTRPQFF

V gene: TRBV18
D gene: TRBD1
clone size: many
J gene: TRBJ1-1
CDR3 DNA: TGTGCCAGCTCATCGGGACAGGGGGAGACTGAAGCTTTCTTT
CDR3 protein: CASSSGQGETEAFF

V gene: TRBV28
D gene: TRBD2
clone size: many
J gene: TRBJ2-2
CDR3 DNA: TGTGCCAGCAGTTTATGGGCTAGCGGGAGTAGTGGGACCGGGGAGCTGTTTTTT
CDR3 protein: CASSLWASGSSGTGELFF

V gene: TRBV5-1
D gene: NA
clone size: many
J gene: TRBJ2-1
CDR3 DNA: TGCGCCAGCAGCTTGGGTGTGGTGGGCATATTCAATGAGCAGTTCTTC
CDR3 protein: CASSLGVVGIFNEQFF

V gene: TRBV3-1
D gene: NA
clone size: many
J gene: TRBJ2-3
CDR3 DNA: TGTGCCAGCAGCCCCCGAACAGATACGCAGTATTTT
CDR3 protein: CASSPRTDTQYF

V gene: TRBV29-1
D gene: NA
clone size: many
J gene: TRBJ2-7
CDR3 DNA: TGCAGCACCCTGGGGGACGACCACGAGCAGTACTTC
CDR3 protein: CSTLGDDHEQYF

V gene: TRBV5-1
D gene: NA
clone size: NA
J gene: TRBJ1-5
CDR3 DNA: TGCGCCAGCAGCTTGGAGGGACACTCAGACCAGCCCCAGCATTTT
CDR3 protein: CASSLEGHSDQPQHF

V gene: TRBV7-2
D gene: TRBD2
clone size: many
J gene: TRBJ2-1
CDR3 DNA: TGTGCCAGCAGCTTAGCGGGCGGGAGTTTGAATGAGCAGTTCTTC
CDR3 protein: CASSLAGGSLNEQFF

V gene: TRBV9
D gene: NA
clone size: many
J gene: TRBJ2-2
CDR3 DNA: TGTGCCAGCAGCGGAGTAGCGGAAACCGGGGAGCTGTTTTTT
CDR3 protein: CASSGVAETGELFF

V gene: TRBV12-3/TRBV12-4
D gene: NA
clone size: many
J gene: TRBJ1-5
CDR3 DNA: TGTGCCAGCAGTTTAAGACCGGCGGATCAGCCCCAGCATTTT
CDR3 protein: CASSLRPADQPQHF

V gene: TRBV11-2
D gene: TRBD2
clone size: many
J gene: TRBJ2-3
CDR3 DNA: TGTGCCAGCAGCTCGAGACTAGCGGGGGCGGCGGGCACAGATACGCAGTATTTT
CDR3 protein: CASSSRLAGAAGTDTQYF

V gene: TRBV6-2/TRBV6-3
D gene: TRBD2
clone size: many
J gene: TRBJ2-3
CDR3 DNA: TGTGCCAGCAGTATTTCCTCTAGCGGCTACACAGATACGCAGTATTTT
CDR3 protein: CASSISSSGYTDTQYF

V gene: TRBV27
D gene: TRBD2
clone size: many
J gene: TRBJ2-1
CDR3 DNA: TGTGCCAGCAGTTCTCTAGCCGGACTAGCGGGAGTAGGCAATGAGCAGTTCTTC
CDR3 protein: CASSSLAGLAGVGNEQFF

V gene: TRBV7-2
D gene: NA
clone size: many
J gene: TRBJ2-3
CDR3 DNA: TGTGCCAGCAGCTTGTCCTGGCGGGATACGCAGTATTTT
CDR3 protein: CASSLSWRDTQYF

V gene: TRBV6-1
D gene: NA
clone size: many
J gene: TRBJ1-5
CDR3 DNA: TGTGCCAGCAGTGAAACGTTAGAGGGTAATCAGCCCCAGCATTTT
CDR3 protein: CASSETLEGNQPQHF

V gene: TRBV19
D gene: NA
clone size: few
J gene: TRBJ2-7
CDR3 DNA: TGTGCCAGTAGTATGGAGTACGGAGGGTTCGGAGAGCAGTACTTC
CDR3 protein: CASSMEYGGFGEQYF

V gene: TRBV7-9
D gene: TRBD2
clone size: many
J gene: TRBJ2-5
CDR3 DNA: TGTGCCAGCAGCTTCGGGACTAGCTACGAGACCCAGTACTTC
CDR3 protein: CASSFGTSYETQYF

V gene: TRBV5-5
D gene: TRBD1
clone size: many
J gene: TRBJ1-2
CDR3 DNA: TGTGCCAGCTCTACAGGGGGGAACTATGGCTACACCTTC
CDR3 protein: CASSTGGNYGYTF

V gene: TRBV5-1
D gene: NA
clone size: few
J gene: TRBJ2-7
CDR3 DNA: TGCGCCAGCAGCCTCGGGACTGCTCAGGGGCAGTACTTC
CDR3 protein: CASSLGTAQGQYF

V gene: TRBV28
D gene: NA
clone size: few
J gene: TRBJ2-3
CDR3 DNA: TGTGCCAGCAAAGTCAGGACAACCAACACAGATACGCAGTATTTT
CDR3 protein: CASKVRTTNTDTQYF

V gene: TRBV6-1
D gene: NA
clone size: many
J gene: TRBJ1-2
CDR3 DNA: TGTGCCAGCAGTGAAAGCTGGGGGGACTATGGCTACACCTTC
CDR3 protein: CASSESWGDYGYTF

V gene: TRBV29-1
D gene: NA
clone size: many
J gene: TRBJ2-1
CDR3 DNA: TGCAGCACAGGGCACAGCTCCTACAATGAGCAGTTCTTC
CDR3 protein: CSTGHSSYNEQFF

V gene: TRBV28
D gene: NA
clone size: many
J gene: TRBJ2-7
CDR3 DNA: TGTGCCAGCAGTTGGGTCTCCTACGAGCAGTACTTC
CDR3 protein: CASSWVSYEQYF

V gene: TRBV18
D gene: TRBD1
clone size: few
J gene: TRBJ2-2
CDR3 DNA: TGTGCCAGCTCACCACGACAGGGGGCTTCCGGGGAGCTGTTTTTT
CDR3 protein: CASSPRQGASGELFF

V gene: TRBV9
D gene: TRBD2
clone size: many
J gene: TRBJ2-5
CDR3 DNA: TGTGCCAGCAGCGTAGGTAGCGGGGGGACCTTACAAGAGACCCAGTACTTC
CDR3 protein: CASSVGSGGTLQETQYF

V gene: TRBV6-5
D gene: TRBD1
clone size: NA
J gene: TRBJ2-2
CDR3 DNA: TGTGCCAGCAGTTCATACGGGACAGGGGACACCGGGGAGCTGTTTTTT
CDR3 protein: CASSSYGTGDTGELFF

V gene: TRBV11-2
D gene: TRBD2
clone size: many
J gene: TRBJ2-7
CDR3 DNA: TGTGCCAGCAGCTTATTTGCTAGCGGTATCACCTACGAGCAGTACTTC
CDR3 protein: CASSLFASGITYEQYF

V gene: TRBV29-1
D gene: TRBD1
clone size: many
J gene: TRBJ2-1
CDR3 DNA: TGCAGCGTGACGGACAGGGGCGCCTACAATGAGCAGTTCTTC
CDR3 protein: CSVTDRGAYNEQFF

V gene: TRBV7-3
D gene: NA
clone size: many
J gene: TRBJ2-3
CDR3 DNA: TGTGCCAGCAGCTCTTCGGGAGATACGCAGTATTTT
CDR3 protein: CASSSSGDTQYF

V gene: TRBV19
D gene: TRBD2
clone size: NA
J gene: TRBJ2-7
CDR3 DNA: TGTGCCAGTAGTATCCAAGCGGGAGGGACCCGCGAGCAGTACTTC
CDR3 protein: CASSIQAGGTREQYF

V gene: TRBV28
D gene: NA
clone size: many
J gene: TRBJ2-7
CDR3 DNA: TGTGCCAGCGGGCGGGGTGCCTACGAGCAGTACTTC
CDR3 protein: CASGRGAYEQYF

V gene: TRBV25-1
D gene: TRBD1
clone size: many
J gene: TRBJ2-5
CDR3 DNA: TGTGCCAGCAGTGATCCGGGACAGGGAAGGGAGACCCAGTACTTC
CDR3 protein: CASSDPGQGRETQYF